The TCR beta chain under discussion was sequenced for a study of cytomegalovirus exposure and HLA in healthy donors. V dropped 5 bases and J dropped 0 bases, with 8 bases sitting between them. This CDR3 is built from 15 residues. Germline-derived CDR1 and CDR2 are LNHDA and SQIVND (reference sequence). Amplification used 60 Vbeta primers and 13 Jbeta primers. Measured with immunoSEQ multiplex PCR; TCRdb has only the in-frame clones, and not every one. The table shows 150,000 to 200,000 clones, with 85% occurring only once. The sample taken for sequencing was PBMCs. V is TRBV19 and J is TRBJ2-6; weak D call: TRBD1 (6 bases). This TCR derives from a boy aged 2 to 9 in good health and CMV-seronegative. In DNA form, the CDR3 reads TGTGCCAGTAGTGGACAGACCTCTGGGGCCAACGTCCTGACTTTC. Protein product: CASSGQTSGANVLTF.